Presented here are 25 T cell receptor beta chains from one specimen sequenced in a study of T cell changes during pregnancy in multiple sclerosis. Using immunoSEQ multiplex PCR, the repertoire was profiled, and TCRdb retains in-frame clones only, with some absent. There are roughly 49,000 clones in the sample; about 90% occur only once, and 0.3% to 0.4% lies in the top ten. The source was CD4+ T cells from peripheral blood mononuclear cells, collected in the second trimester of pregnancy. Every receptor here comes from a female donor in good health, enrolled as a control in a pregnancy study.

The rearrangement links TRBV7-9 to TRBJ1-1; D not resolved. Trimming shortened V by 6 bases and J by 2 bases, and 13 bases separated the two germline ends. The CDR3 runs to 14 residues. Looked up from germline, CDR1 is SEHNR and CDR2 is FQNEAQ (reference sequence). The CDR3 bases are TGTGCCAGCAGGTTAAACGGGATTAACACTGAAGCTTTCTTT. It codes for CASRLNGINTEAFF.

Comment on this clone: Other nucleotide sequences from this sample produce the same CDR3. V usage is TRBV9 and J usage is TRBJ1-6, with 10 bases aligning to TRBD1. The CDR3 has 15 amino acids. Per germline, CDR1 SGDLS and CDR2 YYNGEE. V shed 4 bases and J 5 bases; nucleotides not matched to a gene: 3. CDR3 residues: CASSPGQGDNSPLHF. CDR3 DNA sequence: TGTGCCAGCAGCCCAGGACAGGGGGATAATTCACCCCTCCACTTT.

The V and J genes are TRBV9 and TRBJ2-2, with 10 bases matching TRBD2. Losses at the gene ends were 2 bases for V and 2 bases for J; bases not matched to a gene: 6. Per the germline V gene, CDR1 is SGDLS and CDR2 is YYNGEE. The CDR3 consists of 17 residues. The CDR3 is CASSVSSGGHNTGELFF. The CDR3 region has the DNA TGTGCCAGCAGCGTGTCTAGCGGGGGCCACAACACCGGGGAGCTGTTTTTT. Combining the CDR3 with reference TRBV9 and TRBJ2-2 gives the whole variable domain DSGVTQTPKHLITATGQRVTLRCSPRSGDLSVYWYQQSLDQGLQFLIQYYNGEERAKGNILERFSAQQFPDLHSELNLSSLELGDSALYFCASSVSSGGHNTGELFFGEGSRLTVL.

This chain joins TRBV9 and TRBJ2-7; D is perhaps TRBD2 (5 bases). Looked up from germline, CDR1 is SGDLS and CDR2 is YYNGEE. This CDR3 comprises 14 residues. V lost 6 bases and J lost 3, with 16 bases in between. The CDR3 is CASTPTDSYYEQYF. CDR3 sequence (DNA): TGTGCCAGCACCCCGACGGACTCATACTACGAGCAGTACTTC.

The rearrangement uses TRBV7-2 and TRBJ1-5; D may be TRBD1 (6 bases). Deletions cut 5 bases from V and 7 bases from J, with 12 bases between. Per germline, CDR1 SGHTA and CDR2 FQGNSA. The CDR3 runs to 13 residues. The CDR3 sequence: CASSLEGGQPQHF. As DNA, the CDR3 is TGTGCCAGCAGCCTCGAGGGGGGGCAGCCCCAGCATTTT. Supplemented by reference TRBV7-2 and TRBJ1-5, the full variable domain reads GAGVSQSPSNKVTEKGKDVELRCDPISGHTALYWYRQSLGQGLEFLIYFQGNSAPDKSGLPSDRFSAERTGGSVSTLTIQRTQQEDSAVYLCASSLEGGQPQHFGDGTRLSIL.

The chain employs TRBV11-2 and TRBJ2-7; 12 bases align to TRBD2. CDR1 is SGHAT and CDR2 is FQNNGV in the germline V gene. Trimming removed 2 bases from V and 7 bases from J; junction bases left unmatched: 9. This CDR3 spans 16 amino acids. CDR3 nucleotide sequence: TGTGCCAGCAGCTTACGGGCTAGCGGGGGGGCTGAAGAGCAGTACTTC. Translation gives CASSLRASGGAEEQYF.

The chain's CDR3 is CAWGGTGIYEQYF. The CDR3 DNA is TGTGCCTGGGGGGGGACAGGGATCTACGAGCAGTACTTC. The chain carries TRBV30 and TRBJ2-7; TRBD1 matches at 9 bases. CDR1 and CDR2 from the germline V gene are GTSNPN and SVGIG (reference sequence). The trim removed 5 bases at V and 3 bases at J, leaving 5 bases unmatched. The CDR3 length is 13 residues.

This chain connects TRBV19 to TRBJ1-5; D is unclear. V lost 1 base, J lost 0 bases, and 7 bases lay in between. CDR3 length: 15 residues. The germline gives CDR1 LNHDA, CDR2 SQIVND (reference sequence). The CDR3 protein is CASSIGEYSNQPQHF. In DNA, the CDR3 is TGTGCCAGTAGTATAGGAGAGTATAGCAATCAGCCCCAGCATTTT.

The chain links TRBV7-2 to TRBJ1-4; D uncertain. V was cut by 5 bases and J by 4 bases, with 11 bases left in between. The length of the CDR3 is 14 residues. Germline V gives CDR1 SGHTA, CDR2 FQGNSA. CDR3 DNA sequence: TGTGCCAGCAGCCCCAACACACGTAATGAAAAACTGTTTTTT. This codes for CASSPNTRNEKLFF.

The rearrangement links TRBV7-8 to TRBJ2-1, with D tentatively TRBD2 (5 bases). Germline CDR1 reads SGHVS; CDR2 reads FQNEAQ. V was trimmed by 5 bases and J by 3 bases, leaving 14 bases between them. This CDR3 comprises 15 residues. The CDR3 loop reads CASSRDTLGYNEQFF. The DNA for the CDR3 is TGTGCCAGCAGCCGAGACACACTAGGCTACAATGAGCAGTTCTTC.

V gene TRBV5-6 combines with J gene TRBJ2-3; D is undetermined. The germline gives CDR1 SGHDT, CDR2 YYEEEE. The V end was cut by 4 bases, the J end by 0 bases, with 12 bases between. The CDR3 consists of 15 residues. CDR3 in amino acids: CASSPPQKSTDTQYF. The DNA for the CDR3 is TGTGCCAGCAGCCCTCCACAGAAAAGCACAGATACGCAGTATTTT.

V usage is TRBV19 and J usage is TRBJ2-5; D gene unclear. CDR1 is LNHDA and CDR2 is SQIVND in the germline V gene (reference sequence). Trimming pared 6 bases from V and 2 bases from J, leaving 13 bases between. The CDR3 runs 14 residues. The CDR3 here is CASRPRAGQETQYF. In nucleotides, the CDR3 is TGTGCCAGTAGACCCCGAGCAGGACAAGAGACCCAGTACTTC.

The V and J genes are TRBV7-2 and TRBJ1-6; D not certain. This CDR3 contains 14 residues. CDR1 SGHTA and CDR2 FQGNSA come from the germline V gene. V shed 5 bases and J shed 8 bases, with 13 bases lying between them. The chain's CDR3 is CASSADFRHSPLHF. The CDR3 DNA follows: TGTGCCAGCAGCGCGGACTTCAGGCATTCACCCCTCCACTTT.

This clone was found a few times. The gene calls are TRBV19 and TRBJ1-1; TRBD1 aligns across 10 bases. The V gene's germline CDR1 is LNHDA and CDR2 SQIVND (reference sequence). The CDR3 covers 13 residues. V trimming: 5 bases; J trimming: 9 bases; junction bases outside the gene matches: 6. The CDR3: CASSLGTGVQAFF. DNA of the CDR3: TGTGCCAGTAGTCTTGGGACAGGGGTTCAAGCTTTCTTT.

V is TRBV10-3 and J is TRBJ2-1; 7 bases fit TRBD2. CDR1 is ENHRY, CDR2 SYGVKD, per germline. V lost 6 bases to trimming and J lost 10 bases; unmatched junction nucleotides: 18. CDR3 length: 16 residues. The CDR3: CAIRENSRGGGYEQFF. The CDR3 nucleotides read TGTGCCATCAGGGAGAACTCGAGGGGCGGGGGATACGAGCAGTTCTTC.

The chain combines TRBV5-1 with TRBJ2-1; 9 positions agree with TRBD2. V lost 6 bases to trimming and J lost 6 bases; unmatched junction nucleotides: 7. The CDR3 runs 14 residues. Germline CDR1 is SGHRS and CDR2 is YFSETQ. In DNA form, the CDR3 reads TGCGCCAGCAACCCTGCGGGGGGGCCCAATGAGCAGTTCTTC. Protein: CASNPAGGPNEQFF.

The V gene is TRBV7-3, the J gene TRBJ1-1; 7 bases are shared with TRBD1. The CDR3 spans 15 residues. V trimming: 0 bases; J trimming: 4 bases; junction bases outside the gene matches: 5. CDR1 and CDR2 from the germline V gene are SGHTA and FQGTGA. CDR3 DNA: TGTGCCAGCAGCTTAACGACAGGGTTGGGCACTGAAGCTTTCTTT. Translation: CASSLTTGLGTEAFF.

The rearrangement links TRBV11-1 to TRBJ1-1; the D gene is possibly TRBD1 (5 bases). V shed 6 bases and J shed 1 base, with 12 bases lying between them. CDR1 is SGHAT and CDR2 is FQDESV in the germline V gene (reference sequence). The CDR3 is made up of 14 amino acids. The CDR3 DNA follows: TGTGCCAGCAGGATCGCAGGGTCGAACACTGAAGCTTTCTTT. Translation: CASRIAGSNTEAFF.

The J gene is TRBJ1-5, the V gene TRBV19; TRBD1 might be the D (6 bases). CDR3 length equals 13 residues. Trimming shortened V by 5 bases and J by 6 bases, and 11 bases separated the two germline ends. Looked up from germline, CDR1 is LNHDA and CDR2 is SQIVND (reference sequence). CDR3 sequence reads: CASSPTGIQPQHF. The CDR3, as DNA: TGTGCCAGTAGTCCAACAGGGATTCAGCCCCAGCATTTT.

The chain has TRBV19 and TRBJ2-7; 9 bases match TRBD1. The J segment lost 2 bases and the V segment lost 6 bases, leaving 11 bases of the junction unmatched. The CDR3 is 16 residues long. Germline CDR1 LNHDA, CDR2 SQIVND (reference sequence). Written as DNA, the CDR3 is TGTGCCAGTAGAAAGTCAAGGACAGGGGCGACCTACGAGCAGTACTTC. It specifies CASRKSRTGATYEQYF.

The CDR3 coding sequence is TGTGCCATTTCTCCGGGACAGGTATATGGCTACACCTTC. Encoded protein: CAISPGQVYGYTF. The chain uses TRBV15 and TRBJ1-2, with 8 bases that match TRBD1. This CDR3 has 13 residues. Germline V gives CDR1 LNHNV, CDR2 YYDKDF (reference sequence). V dropped 10 bases and J dropped 5; count of bases not matched to a gene: 9.

The chain employs TRBV19 and TRBJ2-3; D is possibly TRBD2 (6 bases). Germline CDR1 LNHDA, CDR2 SQIVND (reference sequence). V was trimmed by 1 base and J by 0 bases, leaving 11 bases between them. This CDR3 is 16 amino acids long. The CDR3 spells CASSIGAGYSTDTQYF. DNA of the CDR3: TGTGCCAGTAGTATAGGGGCGGGGTATAGCACAGATACGCAGTATTTT.

V gene TRBV7-2 combines with J gene TRBJ2-6; 7 bases are shared with TRBD2. The CDR3 sequence is 16 residues long. The J segment lost 0 bases and the V segment lost 4 bases, leaving 3 bases of the junction unmatched. Germline CDR1 reads SGHTA; CDR2 reads FQGNSA. The CDR3 DNA follows: TGTGCCAGCAGCTCGGGACTATTCTCTGGGGCCAACGTCCTGACTTTC. This codes for CASSSGLFSGANVLTF.

V and J are TRBV7-2 and TRBJ1-2; D is uncertain. Germline assignment: CDR1 SGHTA and CDR2 FQGNSA. Between the trimmed V and J ends, which lost 1 base and 7 bases, there was a span of 19 bases. The CDR3 runs 16 residues. The DNA of the CDR3 is TGTGCCAGCAGCTTAGGGCAGGTCGTAGGTCTGGGTGGCTACACCTTC. Translated, it gives CASSLGQVVGLGGYTF.

This clone was recorded only once. This rearrangement joins TRBV2 to TRBJ2-1; no firm D call. V lost 6 bases to trimming and J lost 6 bases, with 9 bases between them. The germline CDR1 and CDR2 sequences are SNHLY and FYNNEI. This CDR3 is 12 amino acids long. As DNA, the CDR3 is TGTGCCAGCAGACCCCTCGGCAATGAGCAGTTCTTC. Translating gives CASRPLGNEQFF.